The 9 T cell receptor beta chains reported below all come from one sample, sequenced in a study of regulatory T cells in long-lasting Graves disease. Time point: newly diagnosed GD, antithyroid drugs for less than 3 months. PBMC-extracted RNA yielded the TCR library. Arm-PCR of CDR3 regions and iRepertoire HTBI primers were used to build TCR beta libraries. TCRdb recomputed calls from the multiplex PCR reads with MiXCR, one row per CDR3 protein. The top ten hold around 13% of the sample, which has approximately 270,000 distinct CDR3 sequences, approximately 18% seen once. The same data also went into a second study, on T cells in Graves' hyperthyroidism and ophthalmopathy.

The input for sequencing was peripheral blood mononuclear cells (PBMCs), taken at new diagnosis, from a patient treated with antithyroid drugs. These receptors originate from a woman in her thirties with Graves disease.

This chain connects TRBV10-2 to TRBJ1-1, with D perhaps matching TRBD1 (6 bases). The CDR3 spans 15 residues. Trimming removed 5 bases from V and 3 bases from J, with 16 bases in between. Germline-derived CDR1 and CDR2 are WSHSY and SAAADI. DNA for the CDR3: TGCGCCAGCAGTCACTCCAGGGAGGGGGACACTGAAGCTTTCTTT. Amino acids: CASSHSREGDTEAFF.

Remarks on this clonotype: A far more abundant clone sits one base away, making this likely a read error. The J gene is TRBJ2-5, the V gene TRBV9; D is tentatively TRBD1 or TRBD2 (5 bases each). The V gene lost 4 bases and the J gene lost 2 bases, with 15 bases spanning the gap. The CDR3 runs to 15 residues. In germline, CDR1 is SGDLS, CDR2 YYNGEE. CDR3 DNA sequence: TGTGCCAGCAGCTTCTCAGGGAGAGAACAAGAGACCCAGTACTTC. Its translation: CASSFSGREQETQYF.

This clonotype was counted ten times or more. The gene calls are TRBV24-1 and TRBJ1-2, with 8 positions matching TRBD1. J gave up 8 bases and V 4 bases, and 11 bases lay outside the gene matches. The CDR3 runs 15 residues. CDR1 is KGHDR, CDR2 SFDVKD, per germline. The CDR3 sequence: CATSDHRGSEEGYTF. CDR3 coding DNA: TGTGCCACCAGTGACCACAGGGGGTCGGAAGAAGGCTACACCTTC.

There are many counts of this clonotype. The chain has TRBV6-2 or TRBV6-3 and TRBJ2-4; the match to TRBD2 covers 7 bases. CDR3 size: 15 residues. CDR1 MNHEY and CDR2 SVGEGT come from the germline V gene. V was pared by 5 bases and J by 7 bases, with 11 bases of the junction left unmatched. CDR3: CASSEAGRGTNIQYF. CDR3 in DNA: TGTGCCAGCAGTGAAGCGGGACGTGGGACGAACATTCAGTACTTC.

This clonotype has ten or more counts. This rearrangement joins TRBV2 to TRBJ2-7; no clear D gene. The CDR3 runs to 14 residues. The V gene's germline CDR1 is SNHLY and CDR2 FYNNEI. V was shortened by 8 bases and J by 0 bases, with 14 bases between the two germline ends. CDR3 loop: CASVYQTGSYEQYF. As DNA, the CDR3 is TGTGCCAGCGTATACCAGACTGGCTCCTACGAGCAGTACTTC. The variable domain in full, with the rest retrieved from reference TRBV2 and TRBJ2-7, is EPEVTQTPSHQVTQMGQEVILRCVPISNHLYFYWYRQILGQKVEFLVSFYNNEISEKSEIFDDQFSVERPDGSNFTLKIRSTKLEDSAMYFCASVYQTGSYEQYFGPGTRLTVT.

This clonotype showed up just a few times. A far larger clone differs by one base, so this is likely a read error. V gene TRBV11-2 combines with J gene TRBJ2-1; D not certain. The V gene's germline CDR1 is SGHAT and CDR2 FQNNGV. V was clipped by 1 base and J by 2 bases, with 6 bases between them. The CDR3 length is 14 residues. The CDR3 bases are TGTGCCAGCAGCTTAGGGAGCACCTACAATGAGCAGTTCTTC. Its protein product is CASSLGSTYNEQFF.

This clonotype was counted at least ten times. This sequence joins TRBV29-1 and TRBJ1-2; D is unclear. Germline CDR1 reads SQVTM; CDR2 reads ANQGSEA. The CDR3 covers 13 residues. Trimming shortened V by 6 bases and J by 4 bases, and 15 bases separated the two germline ends. The CDR3 is CSVGFPRGYGYTF. CDR3 DNA: TGCAGCGTCGGATTCCCGCGGGGCTATGGCTACACCTTC.

This clonotype occurred once. A read error is likely, as this CDR3 ends without the conserved phenylalanine or tryptophan. This sequence joins TRBV13 and TRBJ2-3; D might be TRBD1 (6 bases). The germline V gene encodes CDR1 PRHDT and CDR2 FYEKMQ (reference sequence). Trimming cost V 0 bases and J 11 bases, with 6 bases left between them. The CDR3 is made up of 11 amino acids. The CDR3 nucleotides are TGTGCCAGCAGCTTAGGACAGGGGCAGTATGTT. Translating gives CASSLGQGQYV.

This clonotype showed up many times. The chain combines TRBV5-1 with TRBJ1-2; D call uncertain. V lost 0 bases, J lost 7 bases, and 7 bases lay in between. The CDR3 spans 12 residues. The germline CDR1 and CDR2 sequences are SGHRS and YFSETQ. The CDR3 DNA follows: TGCGCCAGCAGCTTGGATAAGGGTGGCTACACCTTC. Its translation is CASSLDKGGYTF.